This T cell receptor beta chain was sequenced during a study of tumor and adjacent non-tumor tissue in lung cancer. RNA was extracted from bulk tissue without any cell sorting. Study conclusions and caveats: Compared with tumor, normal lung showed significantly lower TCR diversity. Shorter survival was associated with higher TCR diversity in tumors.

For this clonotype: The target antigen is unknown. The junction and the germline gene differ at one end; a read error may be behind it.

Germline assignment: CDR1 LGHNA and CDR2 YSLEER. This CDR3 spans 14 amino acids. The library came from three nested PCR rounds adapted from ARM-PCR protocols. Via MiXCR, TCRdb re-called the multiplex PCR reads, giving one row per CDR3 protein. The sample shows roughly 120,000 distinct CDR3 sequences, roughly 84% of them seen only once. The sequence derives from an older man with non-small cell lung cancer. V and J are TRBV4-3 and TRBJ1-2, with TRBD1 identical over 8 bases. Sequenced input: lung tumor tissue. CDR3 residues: CTSSQDLGTGPYTF. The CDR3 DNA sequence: TGCACCAGCAGCCAAGACCTCGGGACAGGACCTTACACCTTT.